The sequence of this T cell receptor beta chain was determined in a study of blood T cells in healthy people across ages. Alongside a J-beta primer mix, a sample-barcoded 5' primer served in a second PCR lasting roughly 6 to 12 cycles. Using its own MiXCR run on the 5' RACE reads, TCRdb lists one record per CDR3 protein. In the table there are hundreds of thousands of distinct CDR3 sequences, more than 40% of which are singletons. This clonotype was seen a handful of times. Per the germline V gene, CDR1 is KGHSH and CDR2 is LQKENI. The CDR3 has 13 amino acids. With V trimmed by 5 bases and J by 7 bases, 6 bases remained unmatched.

This TCR derives from a woman aged 60-75 years in good health. What was sequenced was blood. The chain links TRBV18 to TRBJ1-1; 8 bases fit TRBD1. CDR3 sequence: CASSSGQEDEAFF. CDR3 sequence (DNA): TGTGCCAGCTCATCGGGACAGGAGGATGAAGCTTTCTTT.